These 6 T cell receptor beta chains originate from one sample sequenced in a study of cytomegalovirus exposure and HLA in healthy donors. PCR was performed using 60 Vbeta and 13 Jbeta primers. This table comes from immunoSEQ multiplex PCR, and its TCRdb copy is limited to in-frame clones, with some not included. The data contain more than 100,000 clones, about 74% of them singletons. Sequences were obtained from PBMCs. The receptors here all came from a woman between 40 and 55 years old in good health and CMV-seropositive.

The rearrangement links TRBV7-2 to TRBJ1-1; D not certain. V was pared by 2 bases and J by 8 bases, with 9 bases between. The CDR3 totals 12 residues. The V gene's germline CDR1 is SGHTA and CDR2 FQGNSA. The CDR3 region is CASSLRGGEAFF. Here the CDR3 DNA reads TGTGCCAGCAGCTTACGGGGTGGAGAAGCTTTCTTT.

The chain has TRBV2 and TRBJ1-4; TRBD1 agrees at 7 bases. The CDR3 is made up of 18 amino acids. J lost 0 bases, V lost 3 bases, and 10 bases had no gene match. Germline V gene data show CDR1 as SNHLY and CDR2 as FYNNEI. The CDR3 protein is CASSEETGSPSTNEKLFF. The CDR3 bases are TGTGCCAGCAGTGAGGAGACAGGGTCCCCCTCAACTAATGAAAAACTGTTTTTT. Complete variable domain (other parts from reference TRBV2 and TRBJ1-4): EPEVTQTPSHQVTQMGQEVILRCVPISNHLYFYWYRQILGQKVEFLVSFYNNEISEKSEIFDDQFSVERPDGSNFTLKIRSTKLEDSAMYFCASSEETGSPSTNEKLFFGSGTQLSVL.

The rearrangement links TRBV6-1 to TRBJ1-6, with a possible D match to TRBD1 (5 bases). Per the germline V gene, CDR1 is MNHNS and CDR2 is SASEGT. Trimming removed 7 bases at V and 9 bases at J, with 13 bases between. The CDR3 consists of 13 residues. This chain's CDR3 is CASIPQGGSPLHF. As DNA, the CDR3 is TGTGCCAGCATACCCCAGGGCGGTTCACCCCTCCACTTT.

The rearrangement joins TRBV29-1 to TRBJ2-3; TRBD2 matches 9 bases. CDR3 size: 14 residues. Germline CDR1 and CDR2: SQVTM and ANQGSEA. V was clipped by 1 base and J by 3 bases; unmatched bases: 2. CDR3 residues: CSVEGSGRTDTQYF. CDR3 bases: TGCAGCGTTGAAGGTAGCGGGAGAACAGATACGCAGTATTTT.

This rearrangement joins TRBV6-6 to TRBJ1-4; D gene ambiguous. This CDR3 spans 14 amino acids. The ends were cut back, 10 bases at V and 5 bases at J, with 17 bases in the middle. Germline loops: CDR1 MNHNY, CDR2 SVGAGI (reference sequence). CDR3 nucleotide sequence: TGTGCCACCAATACGGCCTCGAGGAATGAAAAACTGTTTTTT. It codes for CATNTASRNEKLFF.

In DNA form, the CDR3 reads TGTGCCACAGGGGGACGTGGGAACTACGAGCAGTACTTC. Translated, it gives CATGGRGNYEQYF. The chain combines TRBV7-2 with TRBJ2-7, with 7 positions matching TRBD1. CDR1 is SGHTA, CDR2 FQGNSA, per germline. The J segment lost 3 bases and the V segment lost 10 bases, leaving 9 bases of the junction unmatched. This CDR3 is built from 13 residues. Full variable domain (missing parts from reference TRBV7-2 and TRBJ2-7): GAGVSQSPSNKVTEKGKDVELRCDPISGHTALYWYRQSLGQGLEFLIYFQGNSAPDKSGLPSDRFSAERTGGSVSTLTIQRTQQEDSAVYLCATGGRGNYEQYFGPGTRLTVT.